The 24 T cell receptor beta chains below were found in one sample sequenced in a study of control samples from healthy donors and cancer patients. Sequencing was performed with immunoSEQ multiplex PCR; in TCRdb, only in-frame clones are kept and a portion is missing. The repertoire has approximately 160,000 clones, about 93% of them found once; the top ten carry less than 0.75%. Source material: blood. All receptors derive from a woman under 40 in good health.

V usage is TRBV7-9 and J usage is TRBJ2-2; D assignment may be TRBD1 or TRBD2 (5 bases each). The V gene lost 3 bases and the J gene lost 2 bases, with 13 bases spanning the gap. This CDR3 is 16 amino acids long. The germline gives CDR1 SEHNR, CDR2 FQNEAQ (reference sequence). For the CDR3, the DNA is TGTGCCAGCAGCTTTTTGTTTGGGGGAAACACCGGGGAGCTGTTTTTT. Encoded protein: CASSFLFGGNTGELFF.

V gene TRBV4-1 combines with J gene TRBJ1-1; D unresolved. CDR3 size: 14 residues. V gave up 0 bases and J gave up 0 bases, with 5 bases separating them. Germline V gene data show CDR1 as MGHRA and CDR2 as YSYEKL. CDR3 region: CASSQDTVNTEAFF. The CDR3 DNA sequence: TGCGCCAGCAGCCAAGATACGGTGAACACTGAAGCTTTCTTT.

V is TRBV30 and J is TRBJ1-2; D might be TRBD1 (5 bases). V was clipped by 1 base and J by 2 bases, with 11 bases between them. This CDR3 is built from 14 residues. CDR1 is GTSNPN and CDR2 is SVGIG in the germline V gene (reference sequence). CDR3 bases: TGTGCCTGGAGTGAGGCAGGGAAAAACTATGGCTACACCTTC. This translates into CAWSEAGKNYGYTF.

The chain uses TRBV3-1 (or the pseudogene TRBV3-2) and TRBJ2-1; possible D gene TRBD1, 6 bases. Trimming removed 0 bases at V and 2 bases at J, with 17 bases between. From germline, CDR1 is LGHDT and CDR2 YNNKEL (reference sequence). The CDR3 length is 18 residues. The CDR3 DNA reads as TGTGCCAGCAGCCAAGATATAAGGGGGACACATCCCTACAATGAGCAGTTCTTC. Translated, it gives CASSQDIRGTHPYNEQFF.

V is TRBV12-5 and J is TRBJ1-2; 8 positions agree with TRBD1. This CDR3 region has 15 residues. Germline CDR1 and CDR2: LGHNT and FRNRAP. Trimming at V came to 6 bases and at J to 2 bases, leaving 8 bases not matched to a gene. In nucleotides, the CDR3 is TGTGCTAGTGGGGTAGACAGGGGCATCAACTATGGCTACACCTTC. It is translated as CASGVDRGINYGYTF.

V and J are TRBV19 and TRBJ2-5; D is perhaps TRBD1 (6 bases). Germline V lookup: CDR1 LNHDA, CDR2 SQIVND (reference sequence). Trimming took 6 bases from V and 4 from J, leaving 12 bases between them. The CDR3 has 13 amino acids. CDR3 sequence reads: CASRGTGTETQYF. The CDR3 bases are TGTGCCAGTAGGGGAACAGGGACAGAGACCCAGTACTTC.

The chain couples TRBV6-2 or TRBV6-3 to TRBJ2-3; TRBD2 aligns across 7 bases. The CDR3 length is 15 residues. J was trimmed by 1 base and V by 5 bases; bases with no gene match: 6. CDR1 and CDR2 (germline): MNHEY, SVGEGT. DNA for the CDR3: TGTGCCAGCAGTCCCCTGGCGGGGGGCACAGATACGCAGTATTTT. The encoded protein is CASSPLAGGTDTQYF.

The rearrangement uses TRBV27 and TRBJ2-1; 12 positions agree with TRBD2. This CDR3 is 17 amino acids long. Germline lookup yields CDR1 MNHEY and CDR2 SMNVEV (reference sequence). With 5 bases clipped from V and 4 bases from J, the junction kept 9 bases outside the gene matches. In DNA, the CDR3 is TGTGCCAGCAGTCCATGGACTAGCGGGACGGTGTACAATGAGCAGTTCTTC. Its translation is CASSPWTSGTVYNEQFF.

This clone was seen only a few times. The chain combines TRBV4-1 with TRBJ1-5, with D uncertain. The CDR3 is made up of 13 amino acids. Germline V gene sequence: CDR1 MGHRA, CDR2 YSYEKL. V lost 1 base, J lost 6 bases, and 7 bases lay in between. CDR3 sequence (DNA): TGCGCCAGCAGCCAAGGCAATGGTCAGCCCCAGCATTTT. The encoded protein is CASSQGNGQPQHF.

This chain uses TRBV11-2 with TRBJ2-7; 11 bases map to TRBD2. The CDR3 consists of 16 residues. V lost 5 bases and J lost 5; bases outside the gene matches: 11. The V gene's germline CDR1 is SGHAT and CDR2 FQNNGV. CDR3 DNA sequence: TGTGCCAGCAGCCGACTCGGACTAGCGGGTAGCAACGAGCAGTACTTC. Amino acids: CASSRLGLAGSNEQYF.

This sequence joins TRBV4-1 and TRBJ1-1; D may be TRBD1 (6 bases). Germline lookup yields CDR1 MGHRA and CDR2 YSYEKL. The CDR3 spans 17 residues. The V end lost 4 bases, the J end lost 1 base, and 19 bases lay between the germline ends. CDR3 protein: CASSPSPGAAGNTEAFF. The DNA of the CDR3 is TGCGCCAGCAGCCCCAGTCCGGGGGCCGCTGGGAACACTGAAGCTTTCTTT.

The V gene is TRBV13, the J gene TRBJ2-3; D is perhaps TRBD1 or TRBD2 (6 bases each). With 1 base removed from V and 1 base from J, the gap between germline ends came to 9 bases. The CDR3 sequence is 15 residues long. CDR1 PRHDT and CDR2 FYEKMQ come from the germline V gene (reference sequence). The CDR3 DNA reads TGTGCCAGCAGCTTAGTGGGGGGCCGCACAGATACGCAGTATTTT. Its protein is CASSLVGGRTDTQYF.

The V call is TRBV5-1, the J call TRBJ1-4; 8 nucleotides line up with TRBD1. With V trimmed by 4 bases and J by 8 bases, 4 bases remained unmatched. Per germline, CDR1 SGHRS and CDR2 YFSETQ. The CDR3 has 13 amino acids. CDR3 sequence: CASSTGQVEKLFF. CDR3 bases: TGCGCCAGCAGCACGGGACAGGTGGAAAAACTGTTTTTT.

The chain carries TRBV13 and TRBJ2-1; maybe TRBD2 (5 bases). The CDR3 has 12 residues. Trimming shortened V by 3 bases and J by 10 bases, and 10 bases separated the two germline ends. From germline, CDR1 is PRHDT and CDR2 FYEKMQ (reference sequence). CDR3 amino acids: CASSFAGREQFF. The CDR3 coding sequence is TGTGCCAGCAGCTTTGCGGGTCGAGAGCAGTTCTTC. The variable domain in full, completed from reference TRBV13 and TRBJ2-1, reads AAGVIQSPRHLIKEKRETATLKCYPIPRHDTVYWYQQGPGQDPQFLISFYEKMQSDKGSIPDRFSAQQFSDYHSELNMSSLELGDSALYFCASSFAGREQFFGPGTRLTVL.

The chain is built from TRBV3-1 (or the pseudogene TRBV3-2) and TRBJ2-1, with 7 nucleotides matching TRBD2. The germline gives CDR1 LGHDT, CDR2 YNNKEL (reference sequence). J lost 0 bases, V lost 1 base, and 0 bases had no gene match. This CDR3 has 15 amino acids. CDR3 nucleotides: TGTGCCAGCAGCCAAGGCGGGAGCTCCTACAATGAGCAGTTCTTC. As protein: CASSQGGSSYNEQFF.

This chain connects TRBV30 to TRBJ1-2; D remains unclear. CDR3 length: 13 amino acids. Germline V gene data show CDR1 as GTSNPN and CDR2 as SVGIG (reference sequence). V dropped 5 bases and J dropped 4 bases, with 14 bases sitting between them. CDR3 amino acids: CAWARGALYGYTF. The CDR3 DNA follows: TGTGCCTGGGCCAGAGGAGCCCTCTATGGCTACACCTTC. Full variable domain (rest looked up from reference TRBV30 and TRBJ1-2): SQTIHQWPATLVQPVGSPLSLECTVEGTSNPNLYWYRQAAGRGLQLLFYSVGIGQISSEVPQNLSASRPQDRQFILSSKKLLLSDSGFYLCAWARGALYGYTFGSGTRLTVV.

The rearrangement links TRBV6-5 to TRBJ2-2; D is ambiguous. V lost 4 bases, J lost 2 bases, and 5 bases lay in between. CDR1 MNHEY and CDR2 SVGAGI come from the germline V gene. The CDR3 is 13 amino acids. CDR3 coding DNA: TGTGCCAGCAGTTCCCAAAACACCGGGGAGCTGTTTTTT. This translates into CASSSQNTGELFF.

In DNA, the CDR3 is TGTGCCAGCAGTTTCAGTCCCAGGGAGGCGAACGAGCAGTACTTC. Translated: CASSFSPREANEQYF. The V call is TRBV27, the J call TRBJ2-7; maybe TRBD2 (6 bases). V dropped 3 bases and J dropped 5 bases, with 17 bases sitting between them. The CDR3 length is 15 residues. Germline V CDR1 and CDR2: MNHEY, SMNVEV (reference sequence).

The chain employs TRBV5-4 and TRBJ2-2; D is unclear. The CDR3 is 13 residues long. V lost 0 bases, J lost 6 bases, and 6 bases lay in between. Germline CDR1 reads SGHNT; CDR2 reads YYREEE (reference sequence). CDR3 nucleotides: TGTGCCAGCAGCTTGGGAGGCTCCGGGGAGCTGTTTTTT. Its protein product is CASSLGGSGELFF.

The DNA of the CDR3 is TGTGCCTGGAGTAACGGACAGGCGTACACTGAAGCTTTCTTT. It codes for CAWSNGQAYTEAFF. The V gene is TRBV30, the J gene TRBJ1-1, with TRBD1 matching over 7 bases. J was trimmed by 3 bases and V by 2 bases; bases with no gene match: 6. CDR3 length: 14 residues. Germline CDR1 reads GTSNPN; CDR2 reads SVGIG (reference sequence). The whole variable domain, remainder taken from reference TRBV30 and TRBJ1-1, is SQTIHQWPATLVQPVGSPLSLECTVEGTSNPNLYWYRQAAGRGLQLLFYSVGIGQISSEVPQNLSASRPQDRQFILSSKKLLLSDSGFYLCAWSNGQAYTEAFFGQGTRLTVV.

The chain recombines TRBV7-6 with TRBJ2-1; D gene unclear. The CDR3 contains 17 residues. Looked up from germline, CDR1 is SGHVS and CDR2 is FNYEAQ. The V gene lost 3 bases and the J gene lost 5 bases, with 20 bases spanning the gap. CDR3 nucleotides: TGTGCCAGCAGCTTTTTGGGTCCGAAGAGCGCTAACAATGAGCAGTTCTTC. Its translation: CASSFLGPKSANNEQFF.

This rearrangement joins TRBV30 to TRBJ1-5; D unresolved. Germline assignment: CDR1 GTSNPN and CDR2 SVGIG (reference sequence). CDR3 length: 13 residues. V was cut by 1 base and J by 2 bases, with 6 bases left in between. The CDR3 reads CAWSGQGNQPQHF. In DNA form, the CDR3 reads TGTGCCTGGAGTGGGCAGGGCAATCAGCCCCAGCATTTT.

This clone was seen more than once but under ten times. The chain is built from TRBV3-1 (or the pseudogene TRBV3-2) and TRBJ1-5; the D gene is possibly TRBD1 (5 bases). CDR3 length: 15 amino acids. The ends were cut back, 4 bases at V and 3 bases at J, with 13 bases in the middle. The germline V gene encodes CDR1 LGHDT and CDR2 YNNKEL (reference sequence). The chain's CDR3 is CASSRGRGDNQPQHF. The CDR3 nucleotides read TGTGCCAGCAGCCGGGGCCGCGGCGACAATCAGCCCCAGCATTTT.

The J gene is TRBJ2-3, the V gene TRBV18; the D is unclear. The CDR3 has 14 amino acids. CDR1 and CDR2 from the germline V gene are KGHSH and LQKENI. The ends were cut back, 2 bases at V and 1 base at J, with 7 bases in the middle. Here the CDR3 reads CASSPSFRTDTQYF. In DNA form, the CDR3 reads TGTGCCAGCTCACCATCCTTCCGCACAGATACGCAGTATTTT.